These 14 T cell receptor beta chains were all obtained from the same sample, sequenced in a study of technical replicates of blood from several donors. This table comes from immunoSEQ multiplex PCR, and its TCRdb copy is limited to in-frame clones, with some not included. The sample has about 70,000 clones, approximately 90% seen once. The sample comprised T cells isolated from PBMCs. The source of these receptors is a human donor in good health.

The chain is built from TRBV7-2 and TRBJ2-5; 7 bases align to TRBD1. Per the germline V gene, CDR1 is SGHTA and CDR2 is FQGNSA. The CDR3 consists of 13 residues. V was clipped by 5 bases and J by 6 bases; unmatched bases: 6. For the CDR3, the DNA is TGTGCCAGCAGCACCGGACAGGATCAGACCCAGTACTTC. This gives the protein CASSTGQDQTQYF. The full variable domain, with the rest looked up from reference TRBV7-2 and TRBJ2-5, is GAGVSQSPSNKVTEKGKDVELRCDPISGHTALYWYRQSLGQGLEFLIYFQGNSAPDKSGLPSDRFSAERTGGSVSTLTIQRTQQEDSAVYLCASSTGQDQTQYFGPGTRLLVL.

The CDR3 DNA reads TGTGCCAGCCGACCAGGGATTTTAAGGGAGACCCAGTACTTC. Its protein product is CASRPGILRETQYF. The V gene is TRBV28, the J gene TRBJ2-5; D is perhaps TRBD1 (5 bases). CDR3 length: 14 amino acids. CDR1 and CDR2 from the germline V gene are MDHEN and SYDVKM. Trimming shortened V by 8 bases and J by 5 bases, and 18 bases separated the two germline ends.

The CDR3 loop reads CSGTGRRETQYF. The CDR3 nucleotides read TGCAGCGGGACCGGGAGAAGAGAGACCCAGTACTTC. The gene calls are TRBV29-1 and TRBJ2-5; D is perhaps TRBD2 (6 bases). CDR3 length: 12 amino acids. The V and J ends lost 7 bases and 4 bases respectively, with 13 bases between them. CDR1 SQVTM and CDR2 ANQGSEA come from the germline V gene.

The V gene is TRBV18, the J gene TRBJ2-7, with unresolved D. The length of the CDR3 is 13 residues. Trimming pared 0 bases from V and 5 bases from J, leaving 8 bases between. Germline V CDR1 and CDR2: KGHSH, LQKENI. CDR3 nucleotides: TGTGCCAGCTCACCACCGGCCATGGACGAGCAGTACTTC. It is translated as CASSPPAMDEQYF. Complete variable domain (other parts from reference TRBV18 and TRBJ2-7): NAGVMQNPRHLVRRRGQEARLRCSPMKGHSHVYWYRQLPEEGLKFMVYLQKENIIDESGMPKERFSAEFPKEGPSILRIQQVVRGDSAAYFCASSPPAMDEQYFGPGTRLTVT.

This clone was counted between two and nine times. J is TRBJ1-1 and V is TRBV25-1; D remains unclear. The V gene's germline CDR1 is MGHDK and CDR2 SYGVNS. V lost 1 base and J 4 bases, leaving 10 bases between the germline ends. This CDR3 region has 14 residues. CDR3 protein: CASSELYTSTEAFF. The CDR3 nucleotides read TGTGCCAGCAGTGAATTGTACACATCCACTGAAGCTTTCTTT.

The rearrangement uses TRBV19 and TRBJ1-5; D remains unclear. Deletions cut 2 bases from V and 6 bases from J, with 5 bases between. The germline gives CDR1 LNHDA, CDR2 SQIVND (reference sequence). This CDR3 has 12 amino acids. This CDR3 reads CASSIPLQPQHF. The CDR3 coding sequence is TGTGCCAGTAGTATACCTCTTCAGCCCCAGCATTTT. Full variable domain (missing parts from reference TRBV19 and TRBJ1-5): DGGITQSPKYLFRKEGQNVTLSCEQNLNHDAMYWYRQDPGQGLRLIYYSQIVNDFQKGDIAEGYSVSREKKESFPLTVTSAQKNPTAFYLCASSIPLQPQHFGDGTRLSIL.

Notes on this clone: This may stem from a read error, because a much larger clone lies one nucleotide away. The rearrangement joins TRBV11-3 to TRBJ2-2; TRBD2 matches 9 bases. The length of the CDR3 is 15 residues. V was pared by 4 bases and J by 3 bases, with 3 bases of the junction left unmatched. Looked up from germline, CDR1 is SGHNT and CDR2 is YENEEA. As DNA, the CDR3 is TGTGCCAGCAGCTCATTAGCGGGAGACACCGGGGAGCTGTTTTTT. This sequence encodes CASSSLAGDTGELFF.

The chain's CDR3 is CASSPRYDIWEAFF. CDR3 DNA: TGTGCCAGCAGTCCCCGGTACGACATATGGGAAGCTTTCTTT. The V call is TRBV27, the J call TRBJ1-1; D is uncertain. Germline-derived CDR1 and CDR2 are MNHEY and SMNVEV (reference sequence). The germline V and J ends were trimmed by 5 bases and 8 bases, with 18 bases remaining between them. The CDR3 runs 14 residues.

The genes are TRBV6-5 and TRBJ1-1; tentatively, D is TRBD1 (6 bases). CDR3 length: 12 residues. Germline V gene sequence: CDR1 MNHEY, CDR2 SVGAGI. Deletions cut 0 bases from V and 7 bases from J, with 6 bases between. The CDR3 region is CASSYSQGEAFF. In DNA, the CDR3 is TGTGCCAGCAGTTACTCACAGGGTGAAGCTTTCTTT.

The CDR3 nucleotides read TGCGCCAGCAGCTTGGTTATGGGGGCCCCGTCCAATGAGCAGTTCTTC. Translation: CASSLVMGAPSNEQFF. This rearrangement joins TRBV5-1 to TRBJ2-1, with D possibly matching TRBD1 (6 bases). V shed 0 bases and J shed 6 bases, with 16 bases lying between them. The CDR3 covers 16 residues. CDR1 and CDR2 from the germline V gene are SGHRS and YFSETQ.

The rearrangement uses TRBV21-1 and TRBJ2-2; whether TRBD2, the table's D call, matches the DNA was not checked. TRBV21-1 is labeled a pseudogene. The CDR3 totals 13 residues. The CDR3 coding sequence is TGTGCCAGCAGCCCCGGGGTACGGCGGGAGCTGTTTTTT. Translated: CASSPGVRRELFF.

This sequence joins TRBV27 and TRBJ1-1; D may be TRBD1 (6 bases). The V gene lost 2 bases and the J gene lost 7 bases, with 23 bases spanning the gap. The CDR3 extends over 17 amino acids. The germline V gene has CDR1 MNHEY and CDR2 SMNVEV (reference sequence). The CDR3 bases are TGTGCCAGCAGTTTAGGATCGGGGGGGCCAATCGTTAGTGAAGCTTTCTTT. It translates to CASSLGSGGPIVSEAFF.

The chain combines TRBV11-2 with TRBJ2-7; D ambiguous. The length of the CDR3 is 15 residues. V was clipped by 0 bases and J by 0 bases, with 9 bases between them. Germline-derived CDR1 and CDR2 are SGHAT and FQNNGV. The CDR3 DNA reads TGTGCCAGCAGCTTAGATCTTGTAGCCTCCTACGAGCAGTACTTC. This codes for CASSLDLVASYEQYF.

The V and J genes are TRBV19 and TRBJ1-1; 7 bases align to TRBD1. Trimming cost V 2 bases and J 1 base; bases outside gene matches: 4. Germline V lookup: CDR1 LNHDA, CDR2 SQIVND (reference sequence). The CDR3 is 15 residues long. DNA of the CDR3: TGTGCCAGTAGTATACAGACAGGGACGAACACTGAAGCTTTCTTT. Amino acids: CASSIQTGTNTEAFF.